Here is one T cell receptor beta chain with its context. The target antigen is unknown. The PCR had 60 Vbeta and 13 Jbeta primers. Sequencing used immunoSEQ multiplex PCR; TCRdb keeps in-frame clones, though not all of them. The data show around 100,000 clones, over 65% seen once. These data are taken from a study of cytomegalovirus exposure and HLA in healthy donors. CDR1 MNHEY and CDR2 SVGAGI come from the germline V gene. The CDR3 loop spans 13 amino acids. V was cut by 2 bases and J by 1 base, with 5 bases left in between. Study-wide results and caveats: Among TCR sequences, most were rare, though some public TCRs appeared in many donors. Cytomegalovirus-associated status was assigned to some 160 TCR beta chains. A highly shared variant cluster was judged a likely technical artifact.

This sequence joins TRBV6-5 and TRBJ1-1, with D hard to call. The sample taken for sequencing was PBMCs. The sequence derives from a young woman in good health and CMV-seropositive. CDR3 in amino acids: CASSYHSNTEAFF. The CDR3 DNA is TGTGCCAGCAGTTACCACTCGAACACTGAAGCTTTCTTT.